The 5 T cell receptor beta chains presented below share a single source sample, sequenced in a study of T cell repertoires in cytomegalovirus infection. TCRdb used MiXCR to reprocess the reads, holding one entry per CDR3 protein. This sample has fewer than 250,000 distinct CDR3 sequences; around 12% occur once, and the top ten carry 1.5% to 2%. Material for sequencing was PBMCs. The receptor set was obtained from a human donor in good health (CMV status not recorded). Some clones in this sample may be carry-over from other donors' samples.

V is TRBV7-3 and J is TRBJ2-1, with 11 bases matching TRBD2. Germline values: CDR1 SGHTA, CDR2 FQGTGA. With 4 bases clipped from V and 7 bases from J, the junction kept 9 bases outside the gene matches. CDR3 length: 16 amino acids. The CDR3 here is CASSSNLAGGSNEQFF. The DNA of the CDR3 is TGTGCCAGCAGCTCGAACCTAGCGGGAGGTTCAAATGAGCAGTTCTTC.

The CDR3, as DNA: TGTGCCAGCAGTCCCCGGGGGGGGGGGGGAAATGAAAAACTGTTTTTT. This encodes CASSPRGGGGNEKLFF. This chain connects TRBV28 to TRBJ1-4; TRBD1 might be the D (5 bases). V lost 5 bases and J 5 bases, leaving 18 bases between the germline ends. This CDR3 has 16 amino acids. Per germline, CDR1 MDHEN and CDR2 SYDVKM.

This clonotype was observed once. Given a much more abundant clone one base away, this may be a read error. The J gene is TRBJ1-3, the V gene TRBV28, with 8 bases aligning to TRBD1. The CDR3 length is 14 residues. Germline CDR1 and CDR2: MDHEN and SYDVKM. J was trimmed by 0 bases and V by 8 bases; bases with no gene match: 3. CDR3 region: CASQTGASGNTIYF. CDR3 sequence (DNA): TGTGCCAGCCAGACAGGGGCCTCTGGAAACACCATATATTTT.

This clonotype was detected a few times. The rearrangement joins TRBV5-4 to TRBJ1-1; 7 nucleotides line up with TRBD1. The length of the CDR3 is 14 residues. The junction had 8 bases not matched to a gene; V was cut back by 4 bases and J by 5 bases. CDR1 is SGHNT and CDR2 is YYREEE in the germline V gene (reference sequence). CDR3 in amino acids: CASSGDPGGTEAFF. The CDR3 DNA sequence: TGTGCCAGCAGCGGAGACCCAGGGGGTACTGAAGCTTTCTTT.

This clonotype was detected many times. The V and J genes are TRBV7-2 and TRBJ2-5; a weak D match, TRBD1 (5 bases). The CDR3 length is 14 residues. CDR1 is SGHTA and CDR2 is FQGNSA in the germline V gene. The V gene lost 4 bases and the J gene lost 2 bases, with 11 bases spanning the gap. CDR3 residues: CASSSQGFQETQYF. Written as DNA, the CDR3 is TGTGCCAGCAGCTCGCAGGGATTTCAAGAGACCCAGTACTTC.